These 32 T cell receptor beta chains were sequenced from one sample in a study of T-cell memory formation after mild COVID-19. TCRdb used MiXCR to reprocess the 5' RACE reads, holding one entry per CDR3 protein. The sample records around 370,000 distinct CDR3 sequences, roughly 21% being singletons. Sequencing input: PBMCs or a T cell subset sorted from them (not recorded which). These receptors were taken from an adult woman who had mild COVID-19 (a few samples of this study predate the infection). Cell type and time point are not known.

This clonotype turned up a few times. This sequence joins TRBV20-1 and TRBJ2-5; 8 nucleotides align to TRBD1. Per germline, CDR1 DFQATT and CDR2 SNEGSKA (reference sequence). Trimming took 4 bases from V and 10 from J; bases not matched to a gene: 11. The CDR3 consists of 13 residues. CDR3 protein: CSATGGPGFDQYF. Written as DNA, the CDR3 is TGCAGTGCTACAGGGGGCCCGGGGTTCGACCAGTACTTC.

DNA of the CDR3: TGCGCCAGCAGCTCCCCGACAGGGAAAGAGTATGGCTACACCTTC. Amino acids: CASSSPTGKEYGYTF. V is TRBV4-1 and J is TRBJ1-2; 7 bases agree with TRBD1. This CDR3 spans 15 amino acids. Germline-derived CDR1 and CDR2 are MGHRA and YSYEKL. Unmatched junction bases numbered 11, after V lost 5 bases and J lost 5 bases.

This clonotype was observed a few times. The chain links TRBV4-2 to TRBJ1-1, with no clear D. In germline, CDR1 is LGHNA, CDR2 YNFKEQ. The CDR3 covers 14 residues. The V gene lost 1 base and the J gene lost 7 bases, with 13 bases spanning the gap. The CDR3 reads CASSQGAGHDEAFF. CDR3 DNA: TGTGCCAGCAGCCAAGGGGCCGGGCACGATGAAGCTTTCTTT.

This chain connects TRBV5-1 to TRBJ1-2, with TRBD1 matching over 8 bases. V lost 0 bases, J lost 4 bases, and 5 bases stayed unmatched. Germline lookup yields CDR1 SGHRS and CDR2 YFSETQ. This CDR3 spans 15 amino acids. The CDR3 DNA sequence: TGCGCCAGCAGCTTGGGACAGGGGATCTTCTATGGCTACACCTTC. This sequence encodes CASSLGQGIFYGYTF.

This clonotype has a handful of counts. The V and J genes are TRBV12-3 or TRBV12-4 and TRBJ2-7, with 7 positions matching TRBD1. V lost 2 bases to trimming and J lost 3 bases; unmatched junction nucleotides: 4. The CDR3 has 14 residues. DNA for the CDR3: TGTGCCAGCAGTTTACGACAGGGCGGCTACGAGCAGTACTTC. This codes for CASSLRQGGYEQYF.

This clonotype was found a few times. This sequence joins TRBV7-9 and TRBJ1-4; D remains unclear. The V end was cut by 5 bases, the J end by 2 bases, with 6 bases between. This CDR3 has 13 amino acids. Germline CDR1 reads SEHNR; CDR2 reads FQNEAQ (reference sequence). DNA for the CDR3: TGTGCCAGCAGCCCAACGACTAATGAAAAACTGTTTTTT. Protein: CASSPTTNEKLFF.

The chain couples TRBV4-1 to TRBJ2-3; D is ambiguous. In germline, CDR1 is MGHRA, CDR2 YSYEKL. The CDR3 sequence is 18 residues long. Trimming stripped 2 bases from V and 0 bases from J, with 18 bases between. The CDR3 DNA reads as TGCGCCAGCAGCCAACCCACTGTTCGCAGCCTTAGCACAGATACGCAGTATTTT. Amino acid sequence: CASSQPTVRSLSTDTQYF.

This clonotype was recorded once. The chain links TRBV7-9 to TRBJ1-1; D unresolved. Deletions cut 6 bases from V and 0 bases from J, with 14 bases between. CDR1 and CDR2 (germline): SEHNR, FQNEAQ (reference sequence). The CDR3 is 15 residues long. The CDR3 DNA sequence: TGTGCCAGCAGTCCTCAGCGGGGAATGAACACTGAAGCTTTCTTT. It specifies CASSPQRGMNTEAFF.

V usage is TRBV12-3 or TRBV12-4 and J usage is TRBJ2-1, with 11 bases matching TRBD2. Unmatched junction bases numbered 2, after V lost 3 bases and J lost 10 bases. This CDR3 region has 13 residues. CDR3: CASSLRLAGEQFF. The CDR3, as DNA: TGTGCCAGCAGTTTGCGACTAGCGGGGGAGCAGTTCTTC.

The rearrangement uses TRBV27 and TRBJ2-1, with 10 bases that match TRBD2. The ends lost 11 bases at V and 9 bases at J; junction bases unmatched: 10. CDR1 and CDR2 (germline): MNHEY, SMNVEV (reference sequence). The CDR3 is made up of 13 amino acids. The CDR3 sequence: CAVQVSGGTEQFF. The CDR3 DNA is TGTGCCGTTCAGGTTAGCGGGGGGACTGAGCAGTTCTTC.

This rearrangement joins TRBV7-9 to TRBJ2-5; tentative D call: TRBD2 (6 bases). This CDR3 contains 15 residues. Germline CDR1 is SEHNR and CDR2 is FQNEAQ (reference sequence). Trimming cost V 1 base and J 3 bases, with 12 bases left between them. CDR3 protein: CASSLDQGGEETQYF. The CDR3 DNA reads TGTGCCAGCAGCTTAGACCAGGGAGGCGAAGAGACCCAGTACTTC.

CDR3 sequence (DNA): TGTGCCAGCAGCCTCGAGGTTACTTCACCCCTCCACTTT. Its protein is CASSLEVTSPLHF. The V call is TRBV27, the J call TRBJ1-6; D gene unclear. The CDR3 spans 13 residues. Germline V CDR1 and CDR2: MNHEY, SMNVEV (reference sequence). Deletions cut 6 bases from V and 9 bases from J, with 12 bases between.

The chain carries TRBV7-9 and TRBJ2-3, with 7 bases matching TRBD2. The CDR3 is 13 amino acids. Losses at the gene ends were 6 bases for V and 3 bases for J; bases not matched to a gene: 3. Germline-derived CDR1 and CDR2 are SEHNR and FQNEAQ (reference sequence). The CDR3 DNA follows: TGTGCCAGCAGGTCGCGGGGGACAGATACGCAGTATTTT. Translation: CASRSRGTDTQYF.

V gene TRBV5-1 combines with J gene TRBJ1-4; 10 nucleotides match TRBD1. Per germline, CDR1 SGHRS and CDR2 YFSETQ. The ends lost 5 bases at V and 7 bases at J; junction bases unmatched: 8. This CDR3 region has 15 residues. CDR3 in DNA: TGCGCCAGCAGTCCGGGGGGACAGGGGTTTGAAAAACTGTTTTTT. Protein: CASSPGGQGFEKLFF.

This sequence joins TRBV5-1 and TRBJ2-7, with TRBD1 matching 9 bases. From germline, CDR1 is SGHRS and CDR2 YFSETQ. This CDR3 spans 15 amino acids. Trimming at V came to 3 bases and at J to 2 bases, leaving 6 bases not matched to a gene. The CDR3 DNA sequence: TGCGCCAGCAGCTCAACCGGGACAGGGACCTACGAGCAGTACTTC. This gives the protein CASSSTGTGTYEQYF.

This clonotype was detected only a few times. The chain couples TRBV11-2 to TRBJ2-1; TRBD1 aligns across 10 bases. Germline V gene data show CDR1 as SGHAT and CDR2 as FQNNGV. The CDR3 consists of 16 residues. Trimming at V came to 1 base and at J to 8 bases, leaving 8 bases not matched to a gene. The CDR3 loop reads CASSLGGTGVIYEQFF. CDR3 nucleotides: TGTGCCAGCAGCTTAGGGGGGACAGGGGTAATCTATGAGCAGTTCTTC.

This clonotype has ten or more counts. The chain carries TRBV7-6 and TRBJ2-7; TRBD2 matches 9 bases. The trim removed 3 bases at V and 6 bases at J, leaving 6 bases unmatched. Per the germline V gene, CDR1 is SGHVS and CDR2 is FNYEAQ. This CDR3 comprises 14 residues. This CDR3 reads CASSFLAGGREQYF. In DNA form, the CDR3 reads TGTGCCAGCAGCTTCTTGGCGGGGGGGCGCGAGCAGTACTTC.

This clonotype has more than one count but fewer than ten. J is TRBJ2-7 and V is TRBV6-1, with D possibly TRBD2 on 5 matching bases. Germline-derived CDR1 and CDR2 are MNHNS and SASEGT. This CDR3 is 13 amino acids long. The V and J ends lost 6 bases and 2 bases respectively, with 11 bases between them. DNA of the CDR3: TGTGCCAGCAGAGCCGGGGTCACCTACGAGCAGTACTTC. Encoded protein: CASRAGVTYEQYF.

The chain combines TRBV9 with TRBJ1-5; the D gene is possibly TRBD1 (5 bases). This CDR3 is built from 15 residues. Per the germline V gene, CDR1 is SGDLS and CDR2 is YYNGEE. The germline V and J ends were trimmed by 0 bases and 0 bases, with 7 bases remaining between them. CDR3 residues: CASSVGGNSNQPQHF. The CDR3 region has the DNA TGTGCCAGCAGCGTAGGGGGCAATAGCAATCAGCCCCAGCATTTT.

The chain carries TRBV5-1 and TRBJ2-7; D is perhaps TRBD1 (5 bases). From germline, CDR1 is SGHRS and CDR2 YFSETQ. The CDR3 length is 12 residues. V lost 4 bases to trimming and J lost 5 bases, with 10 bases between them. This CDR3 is CASSAQGNEQYF. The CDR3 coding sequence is TGCGCCAGCAGCGCCCAGGGAAACGAGCAGTACTTC.

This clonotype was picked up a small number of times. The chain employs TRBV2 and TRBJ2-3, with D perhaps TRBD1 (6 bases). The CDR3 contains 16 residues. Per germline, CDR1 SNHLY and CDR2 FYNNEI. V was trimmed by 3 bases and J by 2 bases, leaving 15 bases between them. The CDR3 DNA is TGTGCCAGCAGTGATCGGCCCCAGGGGTACACAGATACGCAGTATTTT. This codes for CASSDRPQGYTDTQYF.

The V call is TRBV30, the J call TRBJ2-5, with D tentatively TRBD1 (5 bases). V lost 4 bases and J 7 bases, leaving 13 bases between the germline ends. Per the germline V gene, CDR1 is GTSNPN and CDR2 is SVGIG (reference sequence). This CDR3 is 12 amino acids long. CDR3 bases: TGTGCCTGGAAGGGGCCTGGCGGGACCCAGTACTTC. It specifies CAWKGPGGTQYF.

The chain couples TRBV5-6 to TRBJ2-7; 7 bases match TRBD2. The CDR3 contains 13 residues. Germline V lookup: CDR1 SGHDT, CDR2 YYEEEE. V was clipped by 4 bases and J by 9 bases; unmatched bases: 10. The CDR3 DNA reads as TGTGCCAGCAGCCTAGCGAGCGGGGAGGGGCAGTACTTC. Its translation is CASSLASGEGQYF. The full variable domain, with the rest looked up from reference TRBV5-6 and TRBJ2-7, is DAGVTQSPTHLIKTRGQQVTLRCSPKSGHDTVSWYQQALGQGPQFIFQYYEEEERQRGNFPDRFSGHQFPNYSSELNVNALLLGDSALYLCASSLASGEGQYFGPGTRLTVT.

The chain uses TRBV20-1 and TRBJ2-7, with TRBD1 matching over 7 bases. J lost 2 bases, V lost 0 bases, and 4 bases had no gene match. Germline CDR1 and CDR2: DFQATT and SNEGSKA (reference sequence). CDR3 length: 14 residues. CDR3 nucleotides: TGCAGTGCTAGAGATGGCCAGGGGGCCTACGAGCAGTACTTC. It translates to CSARDGQGAYEQYF.

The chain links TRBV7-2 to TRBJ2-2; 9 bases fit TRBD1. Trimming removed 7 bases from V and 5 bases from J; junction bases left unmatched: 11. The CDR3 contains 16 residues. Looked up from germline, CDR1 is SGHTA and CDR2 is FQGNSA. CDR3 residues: CASTSGDRVYTGELFF. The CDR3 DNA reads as TGTGCCAGCACCTCCGGGGACAGGGTATATACCGGGGAGCTGTTTTTT.

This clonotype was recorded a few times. DNA of the CDR3: TGCGCCAGCAGCTTGGTGGGACAGGGGGCTAATTCACCCCTCCACTTT. Translating it yields CASSLVGQGANSPLHF. The gene calls are TRBV5-1 and TRBJ1-6; 12 bases match TRBD1. J lost 6 bases, V lost 0 bases, and 1 base had no gene match. This CDR3 has 16 residues. CDR1 and CDR2 (germline): SGHRS, YFSETQ.

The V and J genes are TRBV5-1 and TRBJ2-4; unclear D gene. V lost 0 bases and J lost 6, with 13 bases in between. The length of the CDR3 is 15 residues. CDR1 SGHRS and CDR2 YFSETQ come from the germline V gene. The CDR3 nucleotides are TGCGCCAGCAGCTTGGTGGCCGGGTCGGGAAACATTCAGTACTTC. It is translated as CASSLVAGSGNIQYF.

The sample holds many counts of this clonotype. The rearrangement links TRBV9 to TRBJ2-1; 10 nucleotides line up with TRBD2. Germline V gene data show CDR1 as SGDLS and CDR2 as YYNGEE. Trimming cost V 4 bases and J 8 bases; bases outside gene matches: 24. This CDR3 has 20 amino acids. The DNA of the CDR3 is TGTGCCAGCAGCCCCTCCACGAATGGGTGGACTAGCGGCCGAGTCGATGAGCAGTTCTTC. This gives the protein CASSPSTNGWTSGRVDEQFF.

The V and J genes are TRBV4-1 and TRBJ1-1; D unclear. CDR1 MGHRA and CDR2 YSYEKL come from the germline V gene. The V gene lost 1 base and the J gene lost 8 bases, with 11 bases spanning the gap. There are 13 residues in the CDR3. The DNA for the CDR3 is TGCGCCAGCAGCCAAGGACTCGGAAGCGAAGCTTTCTTT. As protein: CASSQGLGSEAFF.

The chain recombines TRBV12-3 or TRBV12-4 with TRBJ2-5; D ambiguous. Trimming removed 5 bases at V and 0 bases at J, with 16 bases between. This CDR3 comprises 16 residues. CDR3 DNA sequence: TGTGCCAGCAGTCTATTTTCGTCCCCGTACCAAGAGACCCAGTACTTC. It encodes CASSLFSSPYQETQYF.

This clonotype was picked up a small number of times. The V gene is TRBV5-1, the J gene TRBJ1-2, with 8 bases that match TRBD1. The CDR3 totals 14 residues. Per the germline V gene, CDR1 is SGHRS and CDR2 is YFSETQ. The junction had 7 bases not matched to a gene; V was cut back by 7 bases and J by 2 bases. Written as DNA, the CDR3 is TGCGCCAGCTGGACCGGACAGGGCAACTATGGCTACACCTTC. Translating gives CASWTGQGNYGYTF.

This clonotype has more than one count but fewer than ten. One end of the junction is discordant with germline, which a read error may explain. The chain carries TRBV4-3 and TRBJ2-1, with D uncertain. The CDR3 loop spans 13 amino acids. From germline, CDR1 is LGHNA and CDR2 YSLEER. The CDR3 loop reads CASSQGNSGKLSF. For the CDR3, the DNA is TGCGCCAGCAGCCAAGGTAATAGTGGGAAGCTCTCCTTC.